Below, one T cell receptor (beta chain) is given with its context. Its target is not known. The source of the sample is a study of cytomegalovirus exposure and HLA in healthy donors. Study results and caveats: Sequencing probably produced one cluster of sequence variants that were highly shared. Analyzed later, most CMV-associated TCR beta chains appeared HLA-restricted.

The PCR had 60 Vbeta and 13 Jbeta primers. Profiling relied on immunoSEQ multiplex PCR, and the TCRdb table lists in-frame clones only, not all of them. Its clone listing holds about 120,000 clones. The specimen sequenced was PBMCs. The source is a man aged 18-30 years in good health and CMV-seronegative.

The CDR3 DNA reads as TGCGCCAGCAGCCAAGATGGGCAGGGCCAAAAACTGTTTTTT. The encoded protein is CASSQDGQGQKLFF. The chain links TRBV4-3 to TRBJ1-4; perhaps TRBD1 as D (5 bases). The germline gives CDR1 LGHNA, CDR2 YSLEER. This CDR3 is built from 14 residues. V dropped 0 bases and J dropped 9 bases, with 11 bases sitting between them.